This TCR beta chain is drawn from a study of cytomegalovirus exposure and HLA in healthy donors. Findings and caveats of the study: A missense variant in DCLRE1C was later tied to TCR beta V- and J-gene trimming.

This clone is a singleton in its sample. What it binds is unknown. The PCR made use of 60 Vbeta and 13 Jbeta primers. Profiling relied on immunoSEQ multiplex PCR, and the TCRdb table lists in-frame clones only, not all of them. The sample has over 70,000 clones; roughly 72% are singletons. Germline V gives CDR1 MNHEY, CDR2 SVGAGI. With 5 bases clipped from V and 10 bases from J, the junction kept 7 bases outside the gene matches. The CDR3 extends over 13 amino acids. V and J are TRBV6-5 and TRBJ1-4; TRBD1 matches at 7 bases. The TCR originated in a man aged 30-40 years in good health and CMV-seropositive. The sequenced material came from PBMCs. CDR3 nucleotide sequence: TGTGCCAGCAGTCGGGACAGTGACGGAAAACTGTTTTTT. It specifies CASSRDSDGKLFF.